A single T cell receptor beta chain is shown here with its context. Its matching antigen is unknown. Using immunoSEQ multiplex PCR, the repertoire was profiled, and TCRdb retains in-frame clones only, with some absent. Of 99,000 or so clones listed, around four fifths are singletons. Germline values: CDR1 MNHNY, CDR2 SVGAGI (reference sequence). The CDR3 runs 14 residues. After removal of 5 bases from V and 10 bases from J, the junction contained 9 bases not matched to a gene. This sample was included in a study of T cell clones after liver transplantation. Study context: Standard immunosuppression, with no induction, continued until 12-24 months after transplant. Study-wide results and caveats: In a couple of subjects, few donor cells limited the measurable donor-reactive repertoire. Donor-reactive sequences fell more than third party-reactive ones, suggesting partial deletion.

Sorting of unstimulated PBMCs yielded separate CD3+CD4+ and CD3+CD8+ fractions. Sequenced here: CD4+ T cells from blood, sampled before liver transplant. V is TRBV6-6 and J is TRBJ1-4; 8 positions match TRBD1. This clonotype originated in a human donor who received a liver transplant. CDR3 in amino acids: CASSPGGPEGKLFF. The DNA of the CDR3 is TGTGCCAGCAGTCCAGGGGGCCCGGAGGGAAAACTGTTTTTT.